This entry is about one T cell receptor (beta chain). The sample belongs to a study of blood T cell repertoires in COVID-19. Profiling relied on immunoSEQ multiplex PCR, and the TCRdb table lists in-frame clones only, not all of them. The data show 130,000 to 150,000 clones, about 80% seen once. The V gene lost 3 bases and the J gene lost 1 base, with 13 bases spanning the gap. Germline values: CDR1 SGHTA, CDR2 FQGNSA. This CDR3 is 15 amino acids long. This clonotype was obtained from a middle-aged man who had recovered from COVID-19. The V gene is TRBV7-2, the J gene TRBJ2-7, with TRBD2 as a possible D gene (6 bases). Sequenced sample: PBMCs or T cells enriched from blood (not recorded which). The CDR3: CASSLGGSVSYEQYF. The CDR3 DNA follows: TGTGCCAGCAGCTTGGGGGGATCTGTTTCCTACGAGCAGTACTTC.